This record concerns one T cell receptor beta chain sequence. Antigen unknown. The data belong to a study of T cell responses to AZD1222 COVID-19 vaccine. Study-wide findings and caveats: Clonal diversity was possibly underestimated, and white British individuals and females predominated among donors. Of the AZD1222 recipients, only 5 or 6 were seropositive at baseline. A reported finding is that nearly half of spike-specific TCRs target unmutated variant regions. Sampling captured repertoires only after the peak T cell response.

Generated by immunoSEQ multiplex PCR, the TCRdb table keeps only in-frame clones and is missing some. The sample includes 150,000 to 200,000 clones, 85% to 90% of them seen just once. This CDR3 has 13 amino acids. V lost 7 bases, J lost 3 bases, and 12 bases lay in between. Germline loops: CDR1 KGHDR, CDR2 SFDVKD. This TCR was sampled from an adult who received the AZD1222 COVID-19 vaccine. The chain couples TRBV24-1 to TRBJ2-7; no clear D. Sequenced here: peripheral blood, sampled 28 days after the second AZD1222 dose. The CDR3 here is CATRPFIVYEQYF. The CDR3 DNA follows: TGTGCCACCAGGCCCTTCATAGTCTACGAGCAGTACTTC.